This entry features one T cell receptor beta chain sequence. This clone has a handful of counts. Its antigen is still unknown. Base quality data are lacking; no much larger clone is found one base away. The High Capacity cDNA Reverse Transcription Kit was used to reverse transcribe all of the isolated RNA, meaning that expressed TCRB transcripts were what got sequenced. Deep immunoSEQ sequencing was performed on naive, central memory and regulatory T cell samples, with an average of about 4 million total reads per sample. After sorted cells were lysed in RLT buffer, RNA was extracted with DNase-treated RNeasy Micro or Mini kits, with the choice depending on cell number. Each cell subset was processed on its own to prevent cross-contamination, while patient and healthy donor samples were processed together. The immunoSEQ multiplex PCR was used to amplify TCRB sequences from cDNA, yielding 87-bp fragments that span the CDR3 region. The amplicons were sequenced using the Illumina HiSeq platform. Per the original workflow: PCR bias was corrected computationally using synthetic template baselines, and reads within Hamming distance 2 were collapsed, with unmergeable singletons discarded. Reads were aligned against IMGT so that V, D and J genes, CDR3 length and insertions or deletions at six rearrangement sites could be assigned. Within each subset, clonotype counts were normalized to sorted cell number, after which true diversity and Gini coefficients were computed with the tcR R package. The overlap coefficient, calculated on TCRB nucleotide sequences, was used to quantify repertoire sharing. Out-of-frame TCRB sequences from naive cells were analyzed to stand in for the pre-selection repertoire. Imported from immuneACCESS, the table was reduced by TCRdb to in-frame sequences with V and J called. These copies leave out some clones; in studies compared against another copy, an unresolved V gene accounts for under half, and the cause of the remainder is not known. The D gene and trimming were derived from the DNA, and the V and J assignments and clone size from that table. The sample profile shows 640,000 or so clones; over 11% of them were found once. The ten most abundant clones make up 0.03% to 0.045% of the sample.

For CDR1 and CDR2, the germline V gene lists SNHLY and FYNNEI. The CDR3 covers 12 residues, taking in both the cysteine and the phenylalanine. Just the 36-base CDR3 DNA is kept, in frame starting at base 1. V is pared back by 6 bases and J by 5 bases, with 10 bases lying between the germline termini. A single peripheral blood draw of about 116 mL on average was collected from each donor into heparinised tubes. Using a panel that included CD45RO, CCR7, CD25, CD127, CD95 and CD27, naive, central memory, regulatory and stem cell-like memory CD4+ T cells were sorted on a BD FACSAria II. Every sorted population had a purity above 95%. PBMCs were isolated immediately by Lymphoprep density gradient centrifugation and stained directly without culture. So that batch effects would be minimized, each experiment stained and sorted samples in pairs, pairing one healthy donor with one patient. The data were obtained in a study of beta chain features in type 1 diabetes listed by TCRdb under 2018. About the full investigation: Mean age, gender distribution, total cell number and subset yield were not different between patients and healthy donors. A total of 85 million to 140 million sorted cells were examined across all samples, and a strong correlation was observed between cell number per subset and RNA yield. In the study, TCRB repertoires of sorted circulating CD4+ T cell subsets from recently diagnosed type 1 diabetes patients were compared with those of matched healthy donors. Regulatory and stem cell-like memory subsets were obtained from only 8 patients and roughly 8 healthy donors, while naive and central memory subsets were obtained from all 28 donors. Study-wide conclusions, independent of this receptor: At VDJ recombination sites, type 1 diabetes patients had fewer insertions and more deleted nucleotides, which implies abnormalities in thymic rearrangement. A moderate but significant shortening of TCRB CDR3 length was observed in type 1 diabetes patients in all four CD4+ subsets. The naive, central memory and regulatory TCRB repertoires appeared to resemble one another more closely among patients than among healthy donors. HLA sub-analyses involved small numbers of individuals, so any influence of HLA type on TCRB rearrangement remained unresolved. Sequencing cDNA rather than genomic DNA could over-represent highly expressing activated cells, although activation and CD3 levels did not differ between groups. Shorter templates might have been favored by PCR, but patient and control samples were amplified and corrected together, so both groups would have been affected equally by any skew.

Sequencing input: naive CD4+ T cells from blood. Reading the label with the study, this specimen's cell subset or site is: true naive CD4+ T cells. The sequence derives from a man between 18 and 35 years old with type 1 diabetes. The rearrangement combines TRBV2 with TRBJ2-5; the D region possibly corresponds to TRBD1 (5 bases align). This receptor has the CDR3 CASRTGAETQYF. The bases are TGTGCCAGCAGGACTGGGGCGGAGACCCAGTACTTC.